The present T cell receptor beta chain was sequenced within a study of blood T cell repertoires in COVID-19. V was trimmed by 0 bases and J by 4 bases, leaving 9 bases between them. This CDR3 region has 14 residues. Germline V gives CDR1 LGHDT, CDR2 YNNKEL (reference sequence). Method: immunoSEQ multiplex PCR; TCRdb's copy keeps in-frame clones and lacks some. This table has tens of thousands of clones, around nine tenths appearing once. This receptor was obtained from a middle-aged man with COVID-19, enrolled during active disease. The sample was peripheral blood. The chain carries TRBV3-1 (or the pseudogene TRBV3-2) and TRBJ1-2; D gene unclear. The CDR3 DNA sequence: TGTGCCAGCAGCCAAGATGGGCAAACCTATGGCTACACCTTC. It yields the protein CASSQDGQTYGYTF.